Ten or more counts support the clone carrying this TCR beta chain. The data derive from a study of early T cells in non-severe SARS-CoV-2 infection. TCRdb reanalysed the 5' RACE reads using MiXCR and keeps one entry per CDR3 protein. The repertoire includes 75,000 to 100,000 distinct CDR3 sequences, approximately 16% of them detected once, and over 1% sits in the top ten. CDR1 DFQATT and CDR2 SNEGSKA come from the germline V gene (reference sequence). V shed 5 bases and J shed 4 bases, with 14 bases lying between them. CDR3 length: 13 amino acids. Material: whole blood. This rearrangement joins TRBV20-1 to TRBJ1-1, with D hard to call. The origin of this receptor is an adult who was a healthcare worker with PCR-confirmed SARS-CoV-2 infection or an uninfected control (not recorded which). The CDR3 DNA reads as TGCAGTGCTTCTCCAGCCACTGGCACTGAAGCTTTCTTT. This encodes CSASPATGTEAFF.